In its sample, the clone carrying this T cell receptor beta chain was seen a few times. As yet, its antigen is unknown. The sample belongs to a study of beta chain features in type 1 diabetes. General study points: In type 1 diabetes patients, VDJ junctions had fewer insertions; deletions at these junctions were more frequent. Researchers reported that naive, central memory and Treg TCRB repertoires appeared more similar in patients than in healthy donors.

Sequenced material consisted of expressed TCRB transcripts (all of the isolated RNA was reverse transcribed). Here immunoSEQ multiplex PCR was the method, and the copy in TCRdb shows in-frame clones only, minus some. Counted here are about 360,000 clones, roughly 13% occurring once; the ten biggest clones make up less than 0.02%. The germline gives CDR1 SQVTM, CDR2 ANQGSEA. The CDR3 covers 14 residues. Trimming left V 0 bases short and J 2 bases short, with 8 bases between. V is TRBV29-1 and J is TRBJ1-5; D might be TRBD1 (6 bases). The specimen sequenced was naive CD4+ T cells from blood. This clonotype was sampled from a man aged 18 to 29 in good health. The CDR3 here is CSVEDSGGNQPQHF. The CDR3 DNA reads TGCAGCGTTGAAGATTCAGGGGGCAATCAGCCCCAGCATTTT.